This T cell receptor beta chain derives from a study of blood T cell repertoires in COVID-19. Study at large: Sample material is recorded as cDNA or gDNA derived from T cells, B-cell-depleted T cells, or PBMCs.

This clone occurred once. Authors' analysis steps: Reference gene primer amplification yielded estimated nucleated cell counts. The method was immunoSEQ multiplex PCR; TCRdb's version includes in-frame clones alone and lacks a portion of them. V, J and clone size were drawn from that table, and D and trimming were deduced from the DNA. Here the sample spans 310,000 or so clones, more than 75% being singletons. Trimming took off 2 bases at V and 6 bases at J, with 14 bases between the two ends. Germline CDR1 KGHSH, CDR2 LQKENI. This CDR3 region has 15 residues. The sequenced material came from peripheral blood. The sequence was collected from a woman aged 45-59 years with active or convalescent COVID-19. The rearrangement links TRBV18 to TRBJ1-5, with D possibly matching TRBD1 (5 bases). The CDR3 region has the DNA TGTGCCAGCTCACCATGGGGATCCGGGGGTCAGCCCCAGCATTTT. Translating gives CASSPWGSGGQPQHF.